Below are 13 T cell receptor beta chains sequenced from a single sample in a study of shared T cell receptors in the human thymus. Only in-frame clones appear in the TCRdb table, and some are missing; sequencing was by immunoSEQ multiplex PCR. The sample has around 730,000 clones, 75% to 90% seen once. The sample also formed part of further work on human thymus T cells.

The sequenced sample consisted of thymocytes. The source of these receptors is a girl in the first two years of life with a congenital heart defect.

The genes are TRBV25-1 and TRBJ1-5, with a tentative D call TRBD1 (6 bases). Per germline, CDR1 MGHDK and CDR2 SYGVNS. The CDR3 sequence is 14 residues long. Trimming took off 2 bases at V and 3 bases at J, with 8 bases between the two ends. In DNA form, the CDR3 reads TGTGCCAGCAGTGAACAGGGGTCCAATCAGCCCCAGCATTTT. It yields the protein CASSEQGSNQPQHF.

This sequence joins TRBV11-2 and TRBJ1-2; tentatively, D is TRBD1 (5 bases). Germline CDR1 SGHAT, CDR2 FQNNGV. The CDR3 consists of 13 residues. The ends were cut back, 1 base at V and 4 bases at J, with 7 bases in the middle. CDR3 DNA: TGTGCCAGCAGCTTAGGACAGTTCTATGGCTACACCTTC. Translation: CASSLGQFYGYTF.

DNA for the CDR3: TGCGCCAGCAGCCAAGACGGAGGGAATAGCGGGGAGGCAGATACGCAGTATTTT. Protein product: CASSQDGGNSGEADTQYF. The chain carries TRBV4-3 and TRBJ2-3, with 8 bases matching TRBD2. This CDR3 is built from 18 residues. In germline, CDR1 is LGHNA, CDR2 YSLEER. J lost 4 bases, V lost 0 bases, and 12 bases had no gene match.

The chain joins TRBV6-1 to TRBJ2-7, with 12 bases aligning to TRBD2. The CDR3 has 15 residues. Germline CDR1 reads MNHNS; CDR2 reads SASEGT. The ends lost 5 bases at V and 7 bases at J; junction bases unmatched: 9. The CDR3: CASSHRDGLAGEQYF. The CDR3 DNA reads TGTGCCAGCAGTCACCGCGATGGACTAGCGGGGGAGCAGTACTTC.

The J gene is TRBJ2-3, the V gene TRBV15; 7 positions match TRBD2. Unmatched junction bases numbered 18, after V lost 0 bases and J lost 3 bases. This CDR3 is 20 amino acids long. In germline, CDR1 is LNHNV, CDR2 YYDKDF (reference sequence). The CDR3 loop is CATSRDQAGVLLMMTDTQYF. Written as DNA, the CDR3 is TGTGCCACCAGCAGAGATCAGGCGGGGGTTTTATTGATGATGACAGATACGCAGTATTTT.

V and J are TRBV25-1 and TRBJ1-6; no reliable D call. Germline CDR1 reads MGHDK; CDR2 reads SYGVNS. Trimming shortened V by 2 bases and J by 5 bases, and 13 bases separated the two germline ends. The length of the CDR3 is 16 residues. The CDR3 region is CASSERVLRDNSPLHF. The DNA of the CDR3 is TGTGCCAGCAGTGAACGGGTCCTGCGAGATAATTCACCCCTCCACTTT.

The rearrangement links TRBV4-1 to TRBJ2-2; perhaps TRBD1 as D (6 bases). This CDR3 is built from 15 residues. Germline CDR1 and CDR2: MGHRA and YSYEKL. Trimming shortened V by 4 bases and J by 3 bases, and 12 bases separated the two germline ends. The CDR3 coding sequence is TGCGCCAGCAGCCCGGGACAAACATACACCGGGGAGCTGTTTTTT. This translates into CASSPGQTYTGELFF.

The chain has TRBV4-3 and TRBJ2-7; TRBD2 might be the D (7 bases). Germline V gene lookup returns CDR1 LGHNA and CDR2 YSLEER. CDR3 length: 16 residues. V was pared by 0 bases and J by 7 bases, with 19 bases between. For the CDR3, the DNA is TGCGCCAGCAGCCAAGATTTGGCGGGGGCGGTGTGGGAGCAGTACTTC. This translates into CASSQDLAGAVWEQYF.

This clone was recorded once. V usage is TRBV27 and J usage is TRBJ2-7; 8 bases align to TRBD1. This CDR3 is built from 15 residues. The germline CDR1 and CDR2 sequences are MNHEY and SMNVEV (reference sequence). After removal of 6 bases from V and 5 bases from J, the junction contained 12 bases not matched to a gene. CDR3 amino acids: CASSHLGDRGDEQYF. CDR3 DNA: TGTGCCAGCAGCCACTTAGGAGACAGGGGTGACGAGCAGTACTTC.

The genes are TRBV15 and TRBJ2-5; tentatively, D is TRBD2 (6 bases). The CDR3 has 14 amino acids. The V end lost 7 bases, the J end lost 5 bases, and 17 bases lay between the germline ends. CDR1 is LNHNV and CDR2 is YYDKDF in the germline V gene (reference sequence). The CDR3 loop is CATTQRALQETQYF. As DNA, the CDR3 is TGTGCCACCACCCAGCGGGCATTGCAGGAGACCCAGTACTTC.

The V gene is TRBV4-3, the J gene TRBJ2-1; tentatively, D is TRBD2 (5 bases). Germline-derived CDR1 and CDR2 are LGHNA and YSLEER. V shed 3 bases and J shed 11 bases, with 8 bases lying between them. The CDR3 runs 11 residues. The CDR3 coding sequence is TGCGCCAGCAGCCACCGGGGTAAGCAGTTCTTC. Translation gives CASSHRGKQFF.

This chain links TRBV19 with TRBJ2-5; D is ambiguous. Germline CDR1 and CDR2: LNHDA and SQIVND (reference sequence). The CDR3 totals 13 residues. The ends were cut back, 3 bases at V and 3 bases at J, with 8 bases in the middle. The CDR3: CASSMRLEETQYF. In nucleotides, the CDR3 is TGTGCCAGTAGTATGAGACTCGAAGAGACCCAGTACTTC.

V gene TRBV4-3 combines with J gene TRBJ2-1, with 9 bases identical to TRBD2. With 0 bases clipped from V and 10 bases from J, the junction kept 13 bases outside the gene matches. In germline, CDR1 is LGHNA, CDR2 YSLEER. The CDR3 runs 17 residues. The DNA of the CDR3 is TGCGCCAGCAGCCAAGAGTTAGGTAGCGGGGGCTGGAGGGAGCAGTTCTTC. Protein sequence: CASSQELGSGGWREQFF.